A selection of T cell receptor beta chains follows, all from one sample in a study of T cell changes during pregnancy in multiple sclerosis. TCRdb keeps only in-frame clones here, not all; method: immunoSEQ multiplex PCR. The sample records 15,000 or so clones, 95% to 97% being singletons. The sample in question was peripheral blood, obtained in the third trimester of pregnancy. The receptor source for this set is a female donor with multiple sclerosis, enrolled in a pregnancy study. Both conserved end residues are part of each CDR3.

j_call,v_call,cdr3_aa
TRBJ2-1,TRBV7-9,CASSFDRGTSNEQFF
TRBJ1-5,TRBV12-2,CARTGRNSNQPQHF
TRBJ2-2,TRBV10-3,CAIRPGEGTSKTGELFF
TRBJ2-1,TRBV2,CASSKDRGSYNEQFF
TRBJ2-7,TRBV7-2,CASSYSGVYEQYF
TRBJ1-3,TRBV7-2,CASSFTGASGNTIYF
TRBJ1-5,TRBV6-1,CASALGRRGNQPQHF
TRBJ2-3,TRBV2,CASREASGTDTQYF
TRBJ2-2,TRBV30,CAWSVQGANTGELFF
TRBJ1-4,TRBV15,CATSRGDRENEKLFF
TRBJ1-5,TRBV9,CASSVAGFQPQHF
TRBJ1-1,TRBV28,CASSGQGAGNTEAFF
TRBJ2-7,TRBV7-6,CASSRGNEQYF
TRBJ1-1,TRBV7-8,CASSLTRPLQGSFTEAFF
TRBJ1-1,TRBV6-1,CASRMAGGGTEAFF
TRBJ2-7,TRBV27,CASSLSGGATVEQYF
TRBJ1-1,TRBV2,CASRGLKGDTEAFF
TRBJ2-3,TRBV18,CASSPLAGGRTRDTQYF
TRBJ1-1,TRBV5-4,CASSPPGAVAFF
TRBJ2-3,TRBV30,CAWSGGLAPDTQYF
TRBJ2-1,TRBV27,CASRDREISYNEQFF
TRBJ2-7,TRBV7-6,CASSLEGRDEQYF
TRBJ1-1,TRBV10-3,CAIRETGGYTEAFF
TRBJ1-2,TRBV14,CASSQDLEPYGYTLNGYTF
TRBJ1-2,TRBV19,CASNHPGQGNYGYTF
TRBJ1-4,TRBV7-2,CASSLVAGGSNEKLFF
TRBJ1-5,TRBV6-1,CASSAGNSNQPQHF
TRBJ1-1,TRBV27,CASSPIQRNTEAFF
TRBJ1-1,TRBV6-6,CASSKYRTVNTEAFF
TRBJ2-1,TRBV4-2,CASSQVGTSGGAYNEQFF
TRBJ1-5,TRBV29-1,CSVGAENQPQHF
TRBJ2-1,TRBV10-3,CASGLGGSAPPEQFF
TRBJ2-1,TRBV5-1,CASRSGGSYNKQFF
TRBJ2-5,TRBV9,CASRPGLAPKETQYF
TRBJ2-1,TRBV18,CASSPWDNSYNEQFF
TRBJ2-5,TRBV27,CASSFREDQETQYF
TRBJ2-5,TRBV7-7,CASSLGGGQETQYF
TRBJ2-1,TRBV18,CASSQRDRLQFF
TRBJ2-1,TRBV27,CASSFFGTASSYNEQFF
TRBJ1-4,TRBV18,CASSPMSGSVTEKLFF
TRBJ2-3,TRBV29-1,CSARPRIGTADTQYF
TRBJ2-4,TRBV7-9,CASSPGLAENIQYF
TRBJ2-7,TRBV29-1,CSVLAGLRSEQYF
TRBJ2-7,TRBV9,CASSVDPRISSYEQYF
TRBJ2-1,TRBV18,CASSPSRGQGTNEQFF
TRBJ2-3,TRBV20-1,CSAETAGSQYF
TRBJ1-1,TRBV20-1,CSGQGNTEAFF
TRBJ2-5,TRBV19,CASSVLGETQYF
TRBJ1-3,TRBV9,CASSPRPGSGNTIYF
TRBJ2-7,TRBV6-5,CASRPGLAMGEQYF
TRBJ2-7,TRBV7-9,CASSSNDRGSNYEQYF
TRBJ2-1,TRBV7-2,CASLRDTLYNEQFF
TRBJ2-7,TRBV19,CASSPPRRGSFGEQYF
TRBJ1-4,TRBV9,CASSEGLGGNEKLFF
TRBJ1-4,TRBV2,CASSEDRTTNEKLFF
TRBJ2-7,TRBV21-1,CASSKLPRQGDEQYF
TRBJ2-5,TRBV5-1,CASSLAASGRAVETQYF
TRBJ1-1,TRBV29-1,CSVERGQEAFF
TRBJ1-2,TRBV27,CASSFAGGYGYTF